The 19 T cell receptor beta chains below were found in one sample sequenced in a study of long-term antiretroviral therapy in people with HIV. Survey-level immunoSEQ v3.0 assays were run. Produced via immunoSEQ multiplex PCR; TCRdb's table is partial and in-frame only. The sample lists more than 20,000 clones, around four fifths occurring once. The material was unsorted PBMCs, obtained around 4 years after starting antiretroviral therapy. The receptors originated from a man in his late teens or twenties with HIV.

The V gene is TRBV5-1, the J gene TRBJ1-6, with 10 nucleotides matching TRBD1. After removal of 0 bases from V and 13 bases from J, the junction contained 7 bases not matched to a gene. From germline, CDR1 is SGHRS and CDR2 YFSETQ. The CDR3 is made up of 15 amino acids. CDR3 DNA sequence: TGCGCCAGCAGCTTGGAAGGACAGGGGGGGGATCCCCTCCACTTT. Encoded protein: CASSLEGQGGDPLHF.

This clone has only a few counts. The V call is TRBV5-1, the J call TRBJ2-1; 8 bases map to TRBD1. V was pared by 0 bases and J by 1 base, with 3 bases of the junction left unmatched. Germline-derived CDR1 and CDR2 are SGHRS and YFSETQ. This CDR3 has 16 residues. The CDR3: CASSLARGLSYNEQFF. The CDR3 nucleotides are TGCGCCAGCAGCTTGGCCAGGGGGCTGTCCTACAATGAGCAGTTCTTC.

The V call is TRBV15, the J call TRBJ2-3, with TRBD2 matching over 7 bases. Trimming took 8 bases from V and 4 from J; bases not matched to a gene: 9. Germline V gene data show CDR1 as LNHNV and CDR2 as YYDKDF (reference sequence). The CDR3 covers 14 residues. DNA for the CDR3: TGTGCCACCTCAGCGGGGCCAGAGGCAGATACGCAGTATTTT. Encoded protein: CATSAGPEADTQYF.

The V call is TRBV9, the J call TRBJ2-2; 12 nucleotides agree with TRBD2. The CDR3 spans 18 residues. Germline V gene lookup returns CDR1 SGDLS and CDR2 YYNGEE. With V trimmed by 2 bases and J by 1 base, 6 bases remained unmatched. CDR3 amino acids: CASSVLAGGTGNTGELFF. The DNA of the CDR3 is TGTGCCAGCAGCGTGCTAGCGGGGGGGACGGGGAACACCGGGGAGCTGTTTTTT.

The V and J genes are TRBV6-1 and TRBJ2-3; D perhaps matches TRBD1 (5 bases). This CDR3 is built from 14 residues. Germline V CDR1 and CDR2: MNHNS, SASEGT. The V end lost 4 bases, the J end lost 3 bases, and 11 bases lay between the germline ends. The CDR3 spells CASSADSVTDTQYF. The CDR3 nucleotides are TGTGCCAGCAGTGCCGACAGTGTGACAGATACGCAGTATTTT.

The chain joins TRBV5-1 to TRBJ2-2; D is undetermined. The CDR3 sequence is 15 residues long. The V gene's germline CDR1 is SGHRS and CDR2 YFSETQ. V lost 0 bases, J lost 0 bases, and 6 bases lay in between. The CDR3: CASSLATANTGELFF. CDR3 DNA: TGCGCCAGCAGCTTGGCTACTGCGAACACCGGGGAGCTGTTTTTT.

V gene TRBV2 combines with J gene TRBJ2-5, with 7 bases aligning to TRBD2. CDR3 size: 15 residues. Per the germline V gene, CDR1 is SNHLY and CDR2 is FYNNEI. After removal of 5 bases from V and 1 base from J, the junction contained 7 bases not matched to a gene. The CDR3 nucleotides read TGTGCCAGCAGTTCCCTAGCGGCTCGCCAAGAGACCCAGTACTTC. Its translation: CASSSLAARQETQYF.

The chain combines TRBV25-1 with TRBJ2-2, with 8 bases identical to TRBD1. Germline V lookup: CDR1 MGHDK, CDR2 SYGVNS. The CDR3 runs to 15 residues. The J segment lost 3 bases and the V segment lost 3 bases, leaving 3 bases of the junction unmatched. CDR3 coding DNA: TGTGCCAGCAGTGACCCGGACAGGGACACCGGGGAGCTGTTTTTT. Translated, it gives CASSDPDRDTGELFF.

This chain joins TRBV6-6 and TRBJ1-4; D unresolved. The CDR3 loop spans 13 amino acids. The V end was cut by 7 bases, the J end by 4 bases, with 10 bases between. CDR1 and CDR2 (germline): MNHNY, SVGAGI (reference sequence). The CDR3: CASTRDLNEKLFF. The DNA for the CDR3 is TGTGCCAGCACCCGGGATCTTAATGAAAAACTGTTTTTT.

The chain links TRBV30 to TRBJ1-3, with D perhaps TRBD1 (6 bases). The V end lost 2 bases, the J end lost 4 bases, and 9 bases lay between the germline ends. From germline, CDR1 is GTSNPN and CDR2 SVGIG (reference sequence). The CDR3 sequence is 13 residues long. CDR3 loop: CAWSTGMGNTIYF. In DNA, the CDR3 is TGTGCCTGGAGTACAGGGATGGGAAACACCATATATTTT.

J is TRBJ2-2 and V is TRBV4-2; 8 positions agree with TRBD1. The CDR3 covers 20 residues. V was pared by 0 bases and J by 0 bases, with 12 bases of the junction left unmatched. Per germline, CDR1 LGHNA and CDR2 YNFKEQ. The CDR3 DNA is TGTGCCAGCAGCCAAGAGGCAGGGGGCAAGGGTATCGCGAACACCGGGGAGCTGTTTTTT. It encodes CASSQEAGGKGIANTGELFF.

The table lists this clone with a few counts. The chain recombines TRBV10-1 with TRBJ2-2; tentatively, D is TRBD1 (6 bases). The germline CDR1 and CDR2 sequences are WNHNN and SYGVQD (reference sequence). The CDR3 extends over 14 amino acids. Deletions cut 4 bases from V and 6 bases from J, with 12 bases between. In DNA form, the CDR3 reads TGCGCCAGCAGTGGCGGACAGTTTCCCGGGGAGCTGTTTTTT. It is translated as CASSGGQFPGELFF.

The rearrangement links TRBV15 to TRBJ2-5; possible D gene TRBD1, 6 bases. The V and J ends lost 5 bases and 7 bases respectively, with 14 bases between them. The length of the CDR3 is 13 residues. CDR1 and CDR2 (germline): LNHNV, YYDKDF (reference sequence). CDR3 region: CATSGGQPRTQYF. The CDR3 bases are TGTGCCACCAGCGGAGGACAGCCCCGGACCCAGTACTTC.

This chain links TRBV6-5 with TRBJ2-1, with TRBD2 identical over 9 bases. The CDR3 runs 16 residues. J gave up 8 bases and V 0 bases, and 8 bases lay outside the gene matches. Germline V CDR1 and CDR2: MNHEY, SVGAGI. The CDR3 here is CASSYSGSGGPHEQFF. In DNA, the CDR3 is TGTGCCAGCAGTTACTCTGGTAGCGGGGGCCCCCATGAGCAGTTCTTC.

The chain recombines TRBV6-1 with TRBJ2-1; the D gene is possibly TRBD2 (6 bases). Trimming left V 8 bases short and J 2 bases short, with 13 bases between. Per germline, CDR1 MNHNS and CDR2 SASEGT. The CDR3 has 14 residues. The CDR3 region is CASASGRTYNEQFF. CDR3 DNA sequence: TGTGCCAGCGCCTCGGGGAGGACCTACAATGAGCAGTTCTTC.

The chain recombines TRBV4-1 with TRBJ2-2; D might be TRBD2 (6 bases). The CDR3 totals 17 residues. Trimming took 3 bases from V and 0 from J, leaving 14 bases between them. Germline CDR1 is MGHRA and CDR2 is YSYEKL. The DNA for the CDR3 is TGCGCCAGCAGCCAGTCTGCGACTAGATCGAACACCGGGGAGCTGTTTTTT. Translated: CASSQSATRSNTGELFF.

This clone was observed once. The chain recombines TRBV9 with TRBJ1-6, with a possible D match to TRBD1 (5 bases). The CDR3 has 14 residues. Germline CDR1 reads SGDLS; CDR2 reads YYNGEE. Trimming left V 0 bases short and J 10 bases short, with 11 bases between. Written as DNA, the CDR3 is TGTGCCAGCAGCGTAGCAGGGTCCGGGTCACCCCTCCACTTT. Amino acids: CASSVAGSGSPLHF. The variable domain in full, with the rest retrieved from reference TRBV9 and TRBJ1-6, is DSGVTQTPKHLITATGQRVTLRCSPRSGDLSVYWYQQSLDQGLQFLIQYYNGEERAKGNILERFSAQQFPDLHSELNLSSLELGDSALYFCASSVAGSGSPLHFGNGTRLTVT.

This chain links TRBV7-2 with TRBJ2-7; D ambiguous. Germline assignment: CDR1 SGHTA and CDR2 FQGNSA. The CDR3 has 13 residues. Trimming shortened V by 3 bases and J by 0 bases, and 6 bases separated the two germline ends. The CDR3 DNA is TGTGCCAGCAGCTTTCTGAGCTCCTACGAGCAGTACTTC. Protein product: CASSFLSSYEQYF.

The rearrangement joins TRBV9 to TRBJ2-1; the D gene is possibly TRBD2 (6 bases). The germline V gene encodes CDR1 SGDLS and CDR2 YYNGEE. Trimming took off 3 bases at V and 1 base at J, with 11 bases between the two ends. The length of the CDR3 is 15 residues. CDR3 protein: CASSARDLSYNEQFF. In DNA form, the CDR3 reads TGTGCCAGCAGCGCCCGGGACTTATCCTACAATGAGCAGTTCTTC.